These 27 T cell receptor beta chains share one sample of origin, sequenced in a study of blood T cell repertoires in COVID-19. Measured with immunoSEQ multiplex PCR; TCRdb has only the in-frame clones, and not every one. The sample includes under 200,000 clones, over 70% seen only once; the top ten take roughly 2.8%. Sequencing input: peripheral blood. The source is a man between 65 and 85 years old with acute or convalescent COVID-19.

The rearrangement uses TRBV15 and TRBJ2-3; D uncertain. The V and J ends lost 0 bases and 6 bases respectively, with 22 bases between them. The CDR3 is 18 amino acids. Germline CDR1 reads LNHNV; CDR2 reads YYDKDF (reference sequence). The CDR3 region is CATSRDRPERSYLDTQYF. CDR3 in DNA: TGTGCCACCAGCAGAGATCGTCCCGAGAGAAGTTATCTCGATACGCAGTATTTT.

The chain is built from TRBV9 and TRBJ1-5; the D gene is possibly TRBD1 (5 bases). Germline V gene sequence: CDR1 SGDLS, CDR2 YYNGEE. The V end was cut by 3 bases, the J end by 2 bases, with 12 bases between. There are 15 residues in the CDR3. The CDR3, as DNA: TGTGCCAGCAGCGCTGGAGGGGAGGGCAATCAGCCCCAGCATTTT. The encoded protein is CASSAGGEGNQPQHF.

The V gene is TRBV21-1, the J gene TRBJ2-3; the listed D gene, TRBD1, was not tested against the DNA. TRBV21-1 counts as a pseudogene. CDR3 size: 17 residues. This CDR3 reads CASSKMDRGTRTDTQYF. In nucleotides, the CDR3 is TGTGCCAGCAGCAAGATGGACAGGGGAACTCGCACAGATACGCAGTATTTT.

This clone was detected a few times. The CDR3 bases are TGTGCCATCAGTGAGTCGAGCGGACTGCCTGGGCAAGAGACCCAGTACTTC. Its protein product is CAISESSGLPGQETQYF. The chain combines TRBV10-3 with TRBJ2-5, with D perhaps matching TRBD2 (5 bases). This CDR3 is 17 amino acids long. Germline V gene sequence: CDR1 ENHRY, CDR2 SYGVKD. V shed 0 bases and J shed 2 bases, with 16 bases lying between them.

The V gene is TRBV19, the J gene TRBJ1-3, with 7 bases that match TRBD1. This CDR3 has 17 amino acids. Looked up from germline, CDR1 is LNHDA and CDR2 is SQIVND (reference sequence). V lost 5 bases and J lost 5; bases outside the gene matches: 15. The CDR3 nucleotides are TGTGCCAGTAGTTCCAACCCTGGGACAGAACTTAGAAACACCATATATTTT. It yields the protein CASSSNPGTELRNTIYF.

The chain uses TRBV19 and TRBJ2-7; D might be TRBD1 (6 bases). CDR1 is LNHDA, CDR2 SQIVND, per germline (reference sequence). The CDR3 runs to 15 residues. The germline V and J ends were trimmed by 0 bases and 7 bases, with 16 bases remaining between them. The CDR3 DNA reads as TGTGCCAGTAGTATAGATCTGGGGGCCACGGGAGAGCAGTACTTC. Its translation: CASSIDLGATGEQYF. Based on the CDR3 plus reference TRBV19 and TRBJ2-7, the full variable domain is DGGITQSPKYLFRKEGQNVTLSCEQNLNHDAMYWYRQDPGQGLRLIYYSQIVNDFQKGDIAEGYSVSREKKESFPLTVTSAQKNPTAFYLCASSIDLGATGEQYFGPGTRLTVT.

The chain links TRBV5-1 to TRBJ1-4; tentatively, D is TRBD1 (6 bases). There are 22 residues in the CDR3. The germline V gene encodes CDR1 SGHRS and CDR2 YFSETQ. The V end lost 0 bases, the J end lost 0 bases, and 27 bases lay between the germline ends. The DNA for the CDR3 is TGCGCCAGCAGCTTGGCCCAGGGAAGGACAGCACCATTTGCTCCAACTAATGAAAAACTGTTTTTT. This sequence encodes CASSLAQGRTAPFAPTNEKLFF.

As concerns this clone: One base away lies a much larger clone, so this may be a sequencing read error. Other DNA sequences in the sample encode the same CDR3. The chain links TRBV19 to TRBJ1-2, with D unresolved. CDR3 length: 13 residues. Trimming cost V 3 bases and J 3 bases, with 8 bases left between them. Germline V gene lookup returns CDR1 LNHDA and CDR2 SQIVND (reference sequence). CDR3 nucleotide sequence: TGTGCCAGTAGTATCGGCGGGGACTATGGCTACACCTTC. Its translation: CASSIGGDYGYTF. Full variable domain (outside the CDR3, taken from reference TRBV19 and TRBJ1-2): DGGITQSPKYLFRKEGQNVTLSCEQNLNHDAMYWYRQDPGQGLRLIYYSQIVNDFQKGDIAEGYSVSREKKESFPLTVTSAQKNPTAFYLCASSIGGDYGYTFGSGTRLTVV.

The rearrangement joins TRBV27 to TRBJ1-1; D gene uncertain. V was clipped by 2 bases and J by 1 base, with 5 bases between them. This CDR3 comprises 13 residues. Germline CDR1 MNHEY, CDR2 SMNVEV (reference sequence). Here the CDR3 DNA reads TGTGCCAGCAGTTTAAACGGGAACACTGAAGCTTTCTTT. It specifies CASSLNGNTEAFF.

The V call is TRBV3-1 (or the pseudogene TRBV3-2), the J call TRBJ1-2; 7 bases match TRBD1. The V gene end was trimmed by 2 bases and the J gene end by 7 bases; junction bases not matched to a gene: 1. Germline V gene sequence: CDR1 LGHDT, CDR2 YNNKEL (reference sequence). This CDR3 is 12 amino acids long. The CDR3 here is CASSQNRGGYTF. The DNA of the CDR3 is TGTGCCAGCAGCCAAAACAGGGGTGGCTACACCTTC.

This clone was counted between two and nine times. The rearrangement uses TRBV27 and TRBJ2-7; 7 nucleotides line up with TRBD1. The CDR3 consists of 13 residues. Germline CDR1 reads MNHEY; CDR2 reads SMNVEV (reference sequence). V lost 7 bases to trimming and J lost 0 bases; unmatched junction nucleotides: 3. The CDR3 DNA follows: TGTGCCAGCACGAGGGGGCCCTCCTACGAGCAGTACTTC. It encodes CASTRGPSYEQYF.

The chain combines TRBV24-1 with TRBJ2-1, with 8 nucleotides matching TRBD2. Germline V gene sequence: CDR1 KGHDR, CDR2 SFDVKD. The CDR3 has 15 amino acids. J gave up 5 bases and V 8 bases, and 10 bases lay outside the gene matches. Here the CDR3 reads CATTPGGRLNNEQFF. The CDR3 DNA follows: TGTGCCACCACCCCCGGCGGGAGGCTCAACAATGAGCAGTTCTTC.

This clone was recorded a few times. This CDR3 is also generated by other DNA sequences in the sample. V usage is TRBV5-1 and J usage is TRBJ2-3; 9 bases are shared with TRBD2. The CDR3 totals 15 residues. Unmatched junction bases numbered 2, after V lost 0 bases and J lost 3 bases. Looked up from germline, CDR1 is SGHRS and CDR2 is YFSETQ. CDR3 amino acids: CASSLALAGTDTQYF. The CDR3 bases are TGCGCCAGCAGCTTGGCCCTAGCGGGAACAGATACGCAGTATTTT.

This clone appeared many times. The chain uses TRBV11-3 and TRBJ2-4, with TRBD1 matching 7 bases. J was trimmed by 0 bases and V by 5 bases; bases with no gene match: 4. The CDR3 covers 15 residues. CDR1 and CDR2 (germline): SGHNT, YENEEA. The CDR3 here is CASSIDRVAKNIQYF. The CDR3 DNA is TGTGCCAGCAGCATTGACAGGGTAGCCAAAAACATTCAGTACTTC.

The chain links TRBV11-3 to TRBJ1-2; D gene unclear. The CDR3 spans 14 residues. Trimming removed 3 bases from V and 8 bases from J, with 16 bases in between. Germline V gene data show CDR1 as SGHNT and CDR2 as YENEEA. CDR3 sequence reads: CASSFPQGGWGYTF. The CDR3 DNA sequence: TGTGCCAGCAGCTTTCCCCAAGGCGGTTGGGGCTACACCTTC.

The chain has TRBV11-2 and TRBJ1-1; D gene uncertain. The CDR3 extends over 13 amino acids. V dropped 3 bases and J dropped 0 bases, with 5 bases sitting between them. CDR1 and CDR2 (germline): SGHAT, FQNNGV. CDR3 protein: CASSLRMNTEAFF. In DNA form, the CDR3 reads TGTGCCAGCAGCTTGAGAATGAACACTGAAGCTTTCTTT.

V gene TRBV12-3 or TRBV12-4 combines with J gene TRBJ1-5; D remains unclear. This CDR3 region has 13 residues. V lost 6 bases, J lost 4 bases, and 10 bases lay in between. The CDR3 region has the DNA TGTGCCAGCAGCTCCCTCGTTAATCAGCCCCAGCATTTT. It codes for CASSSLVNQPQHF.

The chain carries TRBV5-1 and TRBJ1-1; no reliable D call. Trimming removed 0 bases from V and 1 base from J, with 10 bases in between. The CDR3 is 15 residues long. Looked up from germline, CDR1 is SGHRS and CDR2 is YFSETQ. The chain's CDR3 is CASSLEARRNTEAFF. In DNA, the CDR3 is TGCGCCAGCAGCTTGGAGGCCAGGCGGAACACTGAAGCTTTCTTT.

The V and J genes are TRBV6-5 and TRBJ1-3; D remains ambiguous. The CDR3 consists of 14 residues. V lost 11 bases and J 0 bases, leaving 14 bases between the germline ends. Germline CDR1 reads MNHEY; CDR2 reads SVGAGI. The CDR3, as DNA: TGTGCCGGACGGGAGTTTCTCTCTGGAAACACCATATATTTT. This gives the protein CAGREFLSGNTIYF.

This sequence joins TRBV27 and TRBJ2-1; 10 nucleotides align to TRBD2. The germline gives CDR1 MNHEY, CDR2 SMNVEV (reference sequence). The V gene end was trimmed by 5 bases and the J gene end by 8 bases; junction bases not matched to a gene: 12. CDR3 length: 16 amino acids. CDR3 protein: CASSLSTSGIMDEQFF. CDR3 in DNA: TGTGCCAGCAGTCTCAGTACTAGCGGGATTATGGATGAGCAGTTCTTC.

The chain combines TRBV14 with TRBJ1-1, with 10 positions matching TRBD1. With 3 bases clipped from V and 10 bases from J, the junction kept 11 bases outside the gene matches. The CDR3 is made up of 15 amino acids. Per the germline V gene, CDR1 is SGHDN and CDR2 is FVKESK. The DNA for the CDR3 is TGTGCCAGCAGCCACTGGGACAGGGGCTCAACGGTAGCTTTCTTT. Protein sequence: CASSHWDRGSTVAFF. The full variable domain, completed using reference TRBV14 and TRBJ1-1, is EAGVTQFPSHSVIEKGQTVTLRCDPISGHDNLYWYRRVMGKEIKFLLHFVKESKQDESGMPNNRFLAERTGGTYSTLKVQPAELEDSGVYFCASSHWDRGSTVAFFGQGTRLTVV.

The rearrangement uses TRBV7-2 and TRBJ2-1, with D possibly being TRBD1 (5 bases). CDR3 length: 16 amino acids. Per germline, CDR1 SGHTA and CDR2 FQGNSA. With 1 base removed from V and 6 bases from J, the gap between germline ends came to 16 bases. As DNA, the CDR3 is TGTGCCAGCAGCTTAGGTTCCAGGGTACTTGGCAATGAGCAGTTCTTC. Protein: CASSLGSRVLGNEQFF.

This clone was recorded only once. V is TRBV2 and J is TRBJ1-1; maybe TRBD1 (6 bases). The CDR3 has 14 amino acids. V lost 6 bases and J lost 2, with 13 bases in between. CDR1 SNHLY and CDR2 FYNNEI come from the germline V gene. The CDR3 here is CASSNRAGNTEAFF. As DNA, the CDR3 is TGTGCCAGCAGCAACAGGGCCGGAAACACTGAAGCTTTCTTT.

This rearrangement joins TRBV19 to TRBJ1-2; D gene unclear. The germline V gene encodes CDR1 LNHDA and CDR2 SQIVND (reference sequence). CDR3 length equals 12 residues. Trimming pared 3 bases from V and 0 bases from J, leaving 2 bases between. CDR3 DNA: TGTGCCAGTAGTATCACTAACTATGGCTACACCTTC. Amino acids: CASSITNYGYTF. Complete variable domain (other parts from reference TRBV19 and TRBJ1-2): DGGITQSPKYLFRKEGQNVTLSCEQNLNHDAMYWYRQDPGQGLRLIYYSQIVNDFQKGDIAEGYSVSREKKESFPLTVTSAQKNPTAFYLCASSITNYGYTFGSGTRLTVV.

CDR3 nucleotides: TGCGCCAGCAGCCAAGAACGGGTAGGATCCTCTGGGGCCAACGTCCTGACTTTC. Its protein product is CASSQERVGSSGANVLTF. The rearrangement joins TRBV4-1 to TRBJ2-6; unclear D gene. Trimming shortened V by 0 bases and J by 0 bases, and 12 bases separated the two germline ends. Germline CDR1 is MGHRA and CDR2 is YSYEKL. The CDR3 has 18 amino acids.

V and J are TRBV29-1 and TRBJ1-2; no firm D call. The V gene lost 1 base and the J gene lost 5 bases, with 5 bases spanning the gap. This CDR3 spans 11 amino acids. The germline V gene encodes CDR1 SQVTM and CDR2 ANQGSEA. The CDR3 sequence: CSVEVAYGYTF. As DNA, the CDR3 is TGCAGCGTTGAAGTGGCTTATGGCTACACCTTC.

The V gene is TRBV6-5, the J gene TRBJ2-1; the D gene is possibly TRBD2 (5 bases). The germline V and J ends were trimmed by 6 bases and 9 bases, with 12 bases remaining between them. Per germline, CDR1 MNHEY and CDR2 SVGAGI. This CDR3 has 12 amino acids. CDR3 protein: CASRQNRGEQFF. The DNA for the CDR3 is TGTGCCAGCAGACAGAACCGGGGTGAGCAGTTCTTC.